The table lists the clone carrying this TCR beta chain with a few counts. This sample was included in a study of early T cells in non-severe SARS-CoV-2 infection. Tagging with unique molecular identifiers was applied to individual cDNA molecules. TCRdb reprocessed the 5' RACE reads with MiXCR, giving one entry per CDR3 protein. The data show about 66,000 distinct CDR3 sequences, roughly 10% seen once. V was pared by 5 bases and J by 2 bases, with 10 bases between. In germline, CDR1 is SGHVS, CDR2 FNYEAQ. This CDR3 contains 13 residues. The genes are TRBV7-6 and TRBJ2-7, with D hard to call. This TCR was recovered from an adult who was a healthcare worker with PCR-confirmed SARS-CoV-2 infection or an uninfected control (not recorded which). The sequenced sample was whole blood. The CDR3 is CASSLDSPYEQYF. CDR3 sequence (DNA): TGTGCCAGCAGCCTTGACTCCCCCTACGAGCAGTACTTC.